This record concerns one T cell receptor beta chain sequence. Its cognate antigen is unknown. V was clipped by 0 bases and J by 7 bases, with 12 bases between them. The CDR3 length is 14 residues. In germline, CDR1 is GTSNPN, CDR2 SVGIG (reference sequence). This specimen comes from a study of T cell responses to AZD1222 COVID-19 vaccine. Overall study: Recipients boosted at about 4 weeks or about 12 weeks are pooled.

Study conclusions and caveats: Every sample of the repertoires postdated the peak T cell response. Spike as a whole was targeted by vaccine-associated CD4 TCRs, dominant at 160-218 and 743-854.

The table came from immunoSEQ multiplex PCR; TCRdb's copy has only in-frame clones and leaves some out. Of more than 150,000 clones in the sample, almost 90% are singletons; the top ten hold approximately 0.5%. This sequence joins TRBV30 and TRBJ1-4; D may be TRBD1 (6 bases). Sample: peripheral blood, taken on day 0 of AZD1222 vaccination. This clonotype was obtained from an adult in good health. The CDR3 DNA reads as TGTGCCTGGAGTGTTCGAAGAGGGGGTGAAAAACTGTTTTTT. It translates to CAWSVRRGGEKLFF.